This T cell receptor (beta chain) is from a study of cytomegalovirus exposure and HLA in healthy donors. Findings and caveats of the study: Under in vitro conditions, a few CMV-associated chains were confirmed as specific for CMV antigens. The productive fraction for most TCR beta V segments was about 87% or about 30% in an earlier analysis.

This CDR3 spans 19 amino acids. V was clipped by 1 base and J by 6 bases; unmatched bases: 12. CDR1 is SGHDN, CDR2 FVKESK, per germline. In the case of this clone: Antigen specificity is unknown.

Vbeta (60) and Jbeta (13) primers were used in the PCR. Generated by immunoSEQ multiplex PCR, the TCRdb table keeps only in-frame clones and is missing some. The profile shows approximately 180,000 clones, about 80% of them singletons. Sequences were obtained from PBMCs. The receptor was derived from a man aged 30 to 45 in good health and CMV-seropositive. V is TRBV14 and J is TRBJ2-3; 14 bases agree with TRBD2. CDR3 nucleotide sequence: TGTGCCAGCAGCCAAGCGGGGACTAGCGGGAGCTACTTCATGGATACGCAGTATTTT. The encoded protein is CASSQAGTSGSYFMDTQYF.